Listed below are T cell receptor beta chains from one sample, sequenced in a study of T cells after yellow fever vaccination. MiXCR, applied by TCRdb to the 5' RACE reads, yields one record per CDR3 protein. This table holds 500,000 to 650,000 distinct CDR3 sequences, roughly an eighth found once. The sample was PBMCs, taken on the day of the yellow fever booster vaccination. The receptor set was obtained from a man aged 30 to 39 who received the YFV17D yellow fever vaccine. Both conserved end residues are part of each CDR3. D genes are given only for firm matches. Size is omitted from some rows. Given values are once, few, many or a class for expanded clones.

abundance	v_gene	j_gene	d_gene	CDR3nt	CDR3aa
.	TRBV7-9	TRBJ2-3	.	TGTGCCAGCAGCTTAACGGGCACCCTCGTAGATACGCAGTATTTT	CASSLTGTLVDTQYF
few	TRBV12-3/TRBV12-4	TRBJ2-5	.	TGTGCCAGCAGTTTAGAGGAGGCGTGGGGGGAGACCCAGTACTTC	CASSLEEAWGETQYF
.	TRBV6-1	TRBJ1-4	TRBD1	TGTGCCAGCAGACCCTCTGACAGGGCCAATGAAAAACTGTTTTTT	CASRPSDRANEKLFF
.	TRBV3-1	TRBJ2-2	.	TGTGCCACCAGCCAAGTCAGGGGAGGTACCGGGGAGCTGTTTTTT	CATSQVRGGTGELFF
.	TRBV6-2/TRBV6-3	TRBJ2-3	.	TGTGCCAGCAAGTACGGCAGCGCCATTCACGGGGATACGCAGTATTTT	CASKYGSAIHGDTQYF
many	TRBV3-1	TRBJ1-5	.	TGTGCCAGTTCAGGGGCCGGTAGCAATCAGCCCCAGCATTTT	CASSGAGSNQPQHF
few	TRBV10-3	TRBJ2-7	.	TGTGCCTCCTCCCGGGATCTGAAAGACGAGCAGTACTTC	CASSRDLKDEQYF
few	TRBV20-1	TRBJ1-2	.	TGCAGTGTCCCTTTAGGCTTCCTACTAAGGAATGGCTACACCTTC	CSVPLGFLLRNGYTF
.	TRBV20-1	TRBJ2-1	TRBD2	TGCAGTGCTACGCAGACTAGCGGGAACCACAATGAGCAGTTCTTC	CSATQTSGNHNEQFF
once	TRBV3-1	TRBJ1-2	.	TGTGCCTGCAGCCAAGATCCCCAGCGCGGGAGTGGGAGGTATGGCTACACCTTC	CACSQDPQRGSGRYGYTF
.	TRBV10-2	TRBJ2-3	.	TGCGCCAGCAGTGAGTCGACTCGGAGTTCGGGGCACTTGAATACGCAGTATTTT	CASSESTRSSGHLNTQYF
few	TRBV7-3	TRBJ2-3	.	TGTGCCAGCAGATTTGGGCCCTTTGACACGCAGTATTTT	CASRFGPFDTQYF
few	TRBV28	TRBJ2-7	TRBD2	TGTGCCAGCAGTTTAGGCGGGAGGGCGGTGCAGTACTTC	CASSLGGRAVQYF
.	TRBV20-1	TRBJ2-2	TRBD2	TGCAGTGCTCTACGGGACTATAACACCGGGGAGCTGTTTTTT	CSALRDYNTGELFF
.	TRBV5-5	TRBJ2-1	TRBD1	TGTGCCAGCAGAATCGCAGGGGGCTCCTACAATGAGCAGTTCTTC	CASRIAGGSYNEQFF
.	TRBV6-2/TRBV6-3	TRBJ2-1	TRBD2	TGTGCCAGCAGTTACTCGAGTAAGCTAGCGGGAGGCCCCCAGGTTGAGCAGTTCTTC	CASSYSSKLAGGPQVEQFF
.	TRBV19	TRBJ1-1	.	TGTGCCAGTAGGGGTATTGGGAACACTGAAGCTTTCTTT	CASRGIGNTEAFF
many	TRBV20-1	TRBJ2-6	.	TGCAGTGCAGCGATGGGTAGCTCTGGGGCCAACGTCCTGACTTTC	CSAAMGSSGANVLTF
.	TRBV15	TRBJ2-1	.	TGTGCCACCAGCAGAGCTAGAGGGAATGAGCAGTTCTTC	CATSRARGNEQFF
few	TRBV5-1	TRBJ2-1	TRBD1	TGCGCCAGCAGATTGAGTGGGGGGACAGGGGTCTATGAGCAGTTCTTC	CASRLSGGTGVYEQFF
.	TRBV14	TRBJ2-7	.	TGTGCCAGCAGCACATCGGTTGGGAGCGAGCAGTACTTC	CASSTSVGSEQYF
few	TRBV6-5	TRBJ2-3	.	TGTGCCAGCAGTTACTTCAGTGGGGCTGGCACAGATACGCAGTATTTT	CASSYFSGAGTDTQYF
few	TRBV6-1	TRBJ2-2	.	TGTGCCAGCACTCAAGGGGGGGCGGGCACCGGGGAGCTGTTTTTT	CASTQGGAGTGELFF
.	TRBV5-1	TRBJ2-7	.	TGCGCCAGCAGCTCAGACAACAAGCAGTACTTC	CASSSDNKQYF
few	TRBV2	TRBJ2-5	TRBD1	TGTGCCAGCAGTAAATCGTTCAGGACAGGACACCAAGAGACCCAGTACTTC	CASSKSFRTGHQETQYF
.	TRBV4-3	TRBJ2-6	TRBD2	TGCGCCAGCAGCCCAACTAGCGGGAGGCCCTCTGGGGCCAACGTCCTGACTTTC	CASSPTSGRPSGANVLTF
.	TRBV20-1	TRBJ2-1	TRBD2	TGCTGTGCTAGGCCCCCGGGACTAGCGGGACTCGATGAGCAGTTCTTC	CCARPPGLAGLDEQFF
few	TRBV6-2/TRBV6-3	TRBJ2-7	TRBD2	TGTGCCAGCAGTTACGGGTTAGCGGGAGTCGAGCAGTACTTC	CASSYGLAGVEQYF
.	TRBV20-1	TRBJ1-3	.	TGCATCACACGTAGGGGACATCACATATATTTT	CITRRGHHIYF
few	TRBV20-1	TRBJ2-7	.	TGCAGTGTAACCGGGACCAGCTACGAGCAGTACTTC	CSVTGTSYEQYF
few	TRBV30	TRBJ1-3	.	TGTGCCTGGAGTCCACCCGGGGCCGCATCTGGAAACACCATATATTTT	CAWSPPGAASGNTIYF
.	TRBV18	TRBJ2-1	TRBD1	TGTGCCAGCTCACCCGGGACAGGGGGGTGGCATGAGCAGTTCTTC	CASSPGTGGWHEQFF
.	TRBV11-2	TRBJ2-7	.	TGTGCCAGCAGCTTAGACCCGGGACAAGCGACCAAGCAGTACTTC	CASSLDPGQATKQYF
.	TRBV5-6	TRBJ2-2	TRBD1	TGTGCCAGCAGCAGCCGGGACAGCACCGGGGAGCTGTTTTTT	CASSSRDSTGELFF
.	TRBV9	TRBJ2-6	.	TGTGCCAGCAGCGCCCACAGCTCTGGGGCCAACGTCCTGACTTTC	CASSAHSSGANVLTF
.	TRBV19	TRBJ1-1	.	TGTGCCAGTAAACCGGAGTTCATGAACACTGAAGCTTTCTTT	CASKPEFMNTEAFF